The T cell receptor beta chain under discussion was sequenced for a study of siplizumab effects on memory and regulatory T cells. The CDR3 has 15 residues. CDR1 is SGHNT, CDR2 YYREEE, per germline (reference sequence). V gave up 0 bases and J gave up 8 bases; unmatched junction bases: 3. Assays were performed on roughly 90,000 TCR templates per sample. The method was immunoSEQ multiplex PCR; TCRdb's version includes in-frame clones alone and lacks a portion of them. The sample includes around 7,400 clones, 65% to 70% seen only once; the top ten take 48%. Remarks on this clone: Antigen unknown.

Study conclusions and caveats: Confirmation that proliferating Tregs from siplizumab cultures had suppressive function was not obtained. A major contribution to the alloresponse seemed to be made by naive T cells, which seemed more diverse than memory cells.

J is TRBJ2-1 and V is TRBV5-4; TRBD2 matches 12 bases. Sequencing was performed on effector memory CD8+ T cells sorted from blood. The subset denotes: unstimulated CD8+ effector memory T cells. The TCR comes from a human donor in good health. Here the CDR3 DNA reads TGTGCCAGCAGCTTGGGCCTAGCGGGAGGGGATGAGCAGTTCTTC. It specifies CASSLGLAGGDEQFF.